These 4 T cell receptor beta chains originate from one sample sequenced in a study of shared clonotypes between healthy human individuals. CD45RO-negative, CCR7-positively selected cells formed the naive CD8 fraction, excluding terminally differentiated effector memory CD45RA+ cells. The table came from immunoSEQ multiplex PCR; TCRdb's copy has only in-frame clones and leaves some out. Of about 2.1 million clones in the sample, roughly 93% were seen once. Sequenced material: naive CD8+ T cells from PBMCs. Source of these receptors: a man aged 18 to 35 in good health. Some clones in this sample may be carry-over from other donors' samples.

This chain links TRBV6-5 with TRBJ1-1; 7 bases match TRBD1. The CDR3 consists of 12 residues. The V gene end was trimmed by 4 bases and the J gene end by 11 bases; junction bases not matched to a gene: 7. Per germline, CDR1 MNHEY and CDR2 SVGAGI. CDR3 coding DNA: TGTGCCAGCAGTTCCGAAGGGGGCTCTGCTTTCTTT. It specifies CASSSEGGSAFF.

The chain recombines TRBV5-4 with TRBJ2-3; a weak D match, TRBD1 (5 bases). The CDR3 has 16 amino acids. V lost 1 base to trimming and J lost 0 bases, with 12 bases between them. CDR1 is SGHNT, CDR2 YYREEE, per germline (reference sequence). The CDR3: CASSLTGSLSTDTQYF. CDR3 coding DNA: TGTGCCAGCAGCTTGACAGGATCTCTTAGCACAGATACGCAGTATTTT.

This rearrangement joins TRBV7-7 to TRBJ2-2; TRBD2 matches 7 bases. In germline, CDR1 is SSHAT, CDR2 FNYEAQ (reference sequence). The CDR3 totals 14 residues. The V segment lost 8 bases and the J segment 3 bases; nucleotides outside the gene matches: 6. The CDR3 sequence: CASATSAHTGELFF. DNA of the CDR3: TGTGCCAGCGCCACTAGCGCTCACACCGGGGAGCTGTTTTTT.

The chain joins TRBV19 to TRBJ2-1; no definite D call. Trimming left V 1 base short and J 9 bases short, with 16 bases between. The CDR3 totals 15 residues. Germline-derived CDR1 and CDR2 are LNHDA and SQIVND (reference sequence). The CDR3 reads CASSIVPSVVLEQFF. DNA of the CDR3: TGTGCCAGTAGTATAGTACCCTCGGTTGTGCTTGAGCAGTTCTTC. The full variable domain, in which reference TRBV19 and TRBJ2-1 provide the parts outside the CDR3, is DGGITQSPKYLFRKEGQNVTLSCEQNLNHDAMYWYRQDPGQGLRLIYYSQIVNDFQKGDIAEGYSVSREKKESFPLTVTSAQKNPTAFYLCASSIVPSVVLEQFFGPGTRLTVL.